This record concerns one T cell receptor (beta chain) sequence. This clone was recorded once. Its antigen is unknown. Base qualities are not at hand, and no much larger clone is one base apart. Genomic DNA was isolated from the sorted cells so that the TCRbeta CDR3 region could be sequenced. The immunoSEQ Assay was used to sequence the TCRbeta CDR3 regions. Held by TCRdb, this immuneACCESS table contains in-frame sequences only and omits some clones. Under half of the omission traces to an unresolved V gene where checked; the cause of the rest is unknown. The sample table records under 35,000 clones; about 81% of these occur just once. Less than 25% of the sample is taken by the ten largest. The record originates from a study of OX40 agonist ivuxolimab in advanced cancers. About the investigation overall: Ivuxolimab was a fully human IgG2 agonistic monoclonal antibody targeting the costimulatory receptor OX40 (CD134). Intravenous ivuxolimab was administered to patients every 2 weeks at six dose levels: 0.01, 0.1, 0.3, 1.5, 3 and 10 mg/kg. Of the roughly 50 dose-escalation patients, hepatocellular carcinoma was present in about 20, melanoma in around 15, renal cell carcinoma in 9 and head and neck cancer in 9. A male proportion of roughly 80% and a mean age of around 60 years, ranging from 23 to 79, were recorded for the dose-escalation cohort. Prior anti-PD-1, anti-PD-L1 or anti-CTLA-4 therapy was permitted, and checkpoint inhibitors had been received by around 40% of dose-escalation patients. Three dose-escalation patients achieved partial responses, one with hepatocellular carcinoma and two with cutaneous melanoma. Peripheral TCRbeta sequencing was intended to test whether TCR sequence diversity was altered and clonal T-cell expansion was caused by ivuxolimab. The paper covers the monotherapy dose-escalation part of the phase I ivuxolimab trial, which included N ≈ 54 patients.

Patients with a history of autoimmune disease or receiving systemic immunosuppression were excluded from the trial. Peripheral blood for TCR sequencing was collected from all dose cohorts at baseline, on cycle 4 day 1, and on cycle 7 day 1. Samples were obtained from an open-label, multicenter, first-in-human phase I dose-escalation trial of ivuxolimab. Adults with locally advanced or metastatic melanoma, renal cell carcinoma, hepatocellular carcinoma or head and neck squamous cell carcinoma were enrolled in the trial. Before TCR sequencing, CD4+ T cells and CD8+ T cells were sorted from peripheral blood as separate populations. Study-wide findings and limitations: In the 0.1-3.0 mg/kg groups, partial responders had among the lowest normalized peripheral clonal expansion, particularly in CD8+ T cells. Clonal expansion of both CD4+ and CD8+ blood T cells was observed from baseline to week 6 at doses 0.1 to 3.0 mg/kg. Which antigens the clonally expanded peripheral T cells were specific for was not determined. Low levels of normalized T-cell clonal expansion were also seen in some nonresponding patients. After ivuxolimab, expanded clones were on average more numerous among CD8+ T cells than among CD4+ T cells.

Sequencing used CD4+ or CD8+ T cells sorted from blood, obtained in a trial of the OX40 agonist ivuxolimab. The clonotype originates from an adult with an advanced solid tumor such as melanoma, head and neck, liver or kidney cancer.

The base sequence is TGTGCCAGCAGCCCCTGGTCCGACAGGTCAAATGAGCAGTTCTTC. Its protein reads: CASSPWSDRSNEQFF. The V gene is TRBV7-9 and the J gene is TRBJ2-1; the D segment could be TRBD1, given 6 matching bases. V lost 5 bases and J lost 7 bases; the stretch between them is 18 bases long. From the cysteine up to the phenylalanine, the CDR3 has a length of 15 residues. Just the 45-base CDR3 DNA is kept, in frame starting at base 1. Sequences SEHNR (CDR1) and FQNEAQ (CDR2) are obtained from the germline V gene (reference sequence).